The clone carrying this T cell receptor beta chain was seen a handful of times. The source of the sample is a study of identical twins. Germline V gives CDR1 SEHNR, CDR2 FQNEAQ (reference sequence). The V and J ends lost 0 bases and 3 bases respectively, with 5 bases between them. The CDR3 is 14 amino acids. A universal primer site was created by template switching, with the cDNA bearing unique molecular identifiers. Each CDR3 protein gets one entry after TCRdb re-called the 5' RACE reads with MiXCR. The sample consists of a few hundred thousand distinct CDR3 sequences, 7.5% to 10% of them appearing once. The data also belong to a second study, concerning yellow fever vaccine responses in identical twins. This second study says: Among the twins, the vaccine T cell response reportedly seemed partly convergent and partly personalized.

The origin of this receptor is a woman under 30 in good health. Material for sequencing was PBMCs. The chain recombines TRBV7-9 with TRBJ1-4; no clear D gene. The CDR3 coding sequence is TGTGCCAGCAGCTTAGCTAGTCCTAATGAAAAACTGTTTTTT. Translation: CASSLASPNEKLFF.